Here is one T cell receptor beta chain with its context. Antigen: not known. This specimen comes from a study of cytomegalovirus exposure and HLA in healthy donors. Study-wide results and limits: Indistinguishable V segments, including TRBV6-2 and TRBV6-3, were excluded. In a later analysis, parvovirus B19, influenza, CMV and Epstein-Barr virus appeared linked to several top co-occurrence clusters.

The CDR3 loop spans 15 amino acids. V dropped 0 bases and J dropped 1 base, with 9 bases sitting between them. Germline lookup yields CDR1 MNHEY and CDR2 SVGAGI. 13 Jbeta primers and 60 Vbeta primers were used for the PCR. TCRdb's copy holds only in-frame clones and misses some; the assay was immunoSEQ multiplex PCR. The sample includes 150,000 to 200,000 clones, 79% of them seen just once. This TCR was recovered from a woman in her 40s in good health and CMV-seronegative. The sample was PBMCs. The chain has TRBV6-5 and TRBJ1-1; D not certain. This CDR3 is CASSYSTGRNTEAFF. In nucleotides, the CDR3 is TGTGCCAGCAGTTACTCGACGGGGAGGAACACTGAAGCTTTCTTT.